This T cell receptor beta chain comes out of a study of blood T cell repertoires in COVID-19 (TCRdb year 2020). For the study in its entirety: Samples covering the acute and convalescent phases of COVID-19 were provided by collaborators in the United States, Italy and Spain. The prospective study material was composed of cDNA or gDNA derived from T cells, B-cell-depleted T cells, or PBMCs. The dataset comprised deeply sampled blood TCRbeta repertoires from subjects exposed to, actively infected with, or recovered from COVID-19. The repertoires were released in a freely available public database meant as a resource for research on the immune response to SARS-CoV-2. The samples were drawn from two sources: the first 160 participants of the ongoing ImmuneRACE study, and about 1,300 subjects contributed by 6 global collaborators. Nearly every sample came with metadata listing a de-identified subject ID, COVID-19 status, age in years and sex. Where available, HLA class I and class II types were taken from metadata supplied by the sample provider and were not determined by assay-based typing. Results and caveats for the whole study, not just this receptor: The quantity of clinical and demographic metadata differed by source and by participant and was supplied without curation.

V is shortened by 4 bases, J by 7 bases, and the region joining them spans 13 bases. The germline V gene encodes CDR1 SEHNR and CDR2 FQNEAQ (reference sequence). From its cysteine to its phenylalanine, the CDR3 spans 13 amino acids. Only the CDR3 DNA stays, 39 bases, in frame from base 1. The immunoSEQ Assay, a bias-controlled multiplex PCR, was used to amplify TCRbeta CDR3 regions from genomic DNA. Turning to the authors' computational methods: The number of nucleated cells in each sample was estimated from the amplification of reference gene primers within the assay. To quantify the absolute abundance of each unique TCRbeta CDR3 rearrangement, sequence reads were collapsed and filtered. Productive Simpson clonality was computed per sample as the square root of Simpson's diversity index over productive rearrangements. TCRdb limited this immuneACCESS table to in-frame rearrangements with V and J called. A share of clones is missing; checked studies link under half to unresolved V genes, and the rest is unexplained. V, J and clone size are taken as reported in that table, and D and trimming were inferred from the DNA itself. For this sample there are about 400,000 clones; 88% appear just once. Of the sample, roughly 2% falls within the top ten clones.

Participants in the prospective study were aged about 18 to 95 years, lived in more than 20 United States geographic areas, and enrolled through a virtual design. To assign participants to cohorts, the prospective study relied on clinical history that participants themselves reported in a screening survey and a study questionnaire. In the prospective study, mobile phlebotomists collected whole blood, serum and a nasopharyngeal or oropharyngeal swab from each participant. Over a roughly 2-month period, participants in the prospective study had the option of providing additional blood draws and questionnaires. Before DNA extraction, prospective study blood samples were shipped either frozen or at room temperature. Comment on this clone: Its antigen is still unknown. No quality values exist for individual bases; no much larger clone is one base distant.

The sequence was obtained from a woman aged 40 to 55 with acute COVID-19. The sample comprised PBMCs or T cells enriched from blood (not recorded which). The chain was built from TRBV7-9 and TRBJ1-2; a confident D gene designation cannot be given. The CDR3: CASSSKGAAGYTF. The nucleotide sequence is TGTGCCAGCAGCTCCAAAGGAGCAGCTGGCTACACCTTC.